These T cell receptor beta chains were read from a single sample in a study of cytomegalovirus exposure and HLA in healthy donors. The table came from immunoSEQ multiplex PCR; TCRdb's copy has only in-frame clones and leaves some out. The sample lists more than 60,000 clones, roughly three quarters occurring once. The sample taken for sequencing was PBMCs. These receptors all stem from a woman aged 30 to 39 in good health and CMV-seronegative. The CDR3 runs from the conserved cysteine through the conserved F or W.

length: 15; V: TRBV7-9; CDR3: CASSTEGGLDSPLHF
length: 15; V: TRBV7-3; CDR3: CASSLLASNTGELFF
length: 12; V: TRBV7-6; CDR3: CASSLGPGELFF
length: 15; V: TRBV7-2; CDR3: CASSLEWAGGQPQHF
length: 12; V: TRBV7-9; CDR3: CASSYGQYGYTF
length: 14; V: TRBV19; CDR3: CASTLASPRTEAFF
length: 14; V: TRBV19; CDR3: CASSIYQGFAGYTF
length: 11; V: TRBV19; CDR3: CATRGGETQYF
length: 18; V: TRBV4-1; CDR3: CASSPGLAGDSSYNEQFF
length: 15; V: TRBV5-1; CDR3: CASGNKTGLQETQYF
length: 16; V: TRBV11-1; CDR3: CASSLALAGAMNEQFF
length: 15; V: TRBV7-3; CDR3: CASSLTADYTDTQYF
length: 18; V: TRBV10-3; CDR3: CAISESTGQGAGTDTQYF
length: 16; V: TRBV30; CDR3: CAWSTPPGVPYNEQFF
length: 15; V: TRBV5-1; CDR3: CASSLGQDSTDTQYF
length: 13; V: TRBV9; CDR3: CASSVGTSQPQHF
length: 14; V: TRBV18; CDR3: CASSPMTVNTEAFF
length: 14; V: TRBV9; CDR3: CASSLRDTAYEQYF
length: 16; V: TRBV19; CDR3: CASSSGLAGGPKTQYF
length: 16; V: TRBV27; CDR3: CASSLDETGGRETQYF
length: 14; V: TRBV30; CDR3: CAWSSDRGNEKLFF
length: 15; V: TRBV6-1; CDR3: CASRPGQGARGEQFF
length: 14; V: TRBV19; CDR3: CASGLQTGEDTQYF
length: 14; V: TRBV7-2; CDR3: CASRYRVLSYEQYF
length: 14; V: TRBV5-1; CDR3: CASSRGQGTDTQYF
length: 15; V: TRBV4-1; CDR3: CASSQDNRGNDGYTF
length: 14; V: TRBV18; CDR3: CASSSGERGDTQYF
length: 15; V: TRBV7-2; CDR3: CASSRDRFFGNTIYF
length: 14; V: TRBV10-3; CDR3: CAISESAPNTEAFF
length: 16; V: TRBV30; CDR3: CAWSLAGGLGTGELFF
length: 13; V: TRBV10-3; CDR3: CASTREGMTEAFF
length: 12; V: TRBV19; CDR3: CASSSGGETQYF